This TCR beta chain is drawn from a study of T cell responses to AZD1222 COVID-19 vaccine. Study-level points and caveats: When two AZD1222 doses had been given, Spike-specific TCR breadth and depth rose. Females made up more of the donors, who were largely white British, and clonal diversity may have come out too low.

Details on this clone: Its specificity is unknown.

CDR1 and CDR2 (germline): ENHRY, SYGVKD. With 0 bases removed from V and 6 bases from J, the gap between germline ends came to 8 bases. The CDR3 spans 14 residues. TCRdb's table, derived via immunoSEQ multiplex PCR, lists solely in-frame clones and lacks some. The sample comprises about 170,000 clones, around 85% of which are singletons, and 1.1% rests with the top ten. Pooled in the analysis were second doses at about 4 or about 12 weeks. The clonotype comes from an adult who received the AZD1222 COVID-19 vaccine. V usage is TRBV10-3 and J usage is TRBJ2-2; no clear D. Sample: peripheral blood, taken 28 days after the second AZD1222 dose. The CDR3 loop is CAISESSRSGELFF. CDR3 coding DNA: TGTGCCATCAGTGAGTCTAGCAGGTCCGGGGAGCTGTTTTTT.